Sequencing of this T cell receptor beta chain was carried out in a study of cytomegalovirus exposure and HLA in healthy donors. Study-wide results and limits: An observed cluster of highly shared sequence variants was recorded as a likely sequencing artifact.

CDR1 is SGHVS, CDR2 FNYEAQ, per germline. The CDR3 runs 15 residues. J was trimmed by 3 bases and V by 5 bases; bases with no gene match: 5. Both 60 Vbeta primers and 13 Jbeta primers went into the PCR. The repertoire was sequenced with immunoSEQ multiplex PCR; TCRdb's copy has only in-frame clones and lacks some. The repertoire holds 65,000 to 85,000 clones, with about two thirds as singletons. A remark on this clone: The antigen is not known. Other DNA sequences in the sample encode the same CDR3.

V usage is TRBV7-6 and J usage is TRBJ1-5, with TRBD1 identical over 9 bases. Source material: PBMCs. This clonotype was sampled from a woman aged 25 to 39 in good health and CMV-seronegative. CDR3 sequence reads: CASSPTGGSNQPQHF. The CDR3 nucleotides read TGTGCCAGCAGCCCGACAGGGGGGTCCAATCAGCCCCAGCATTTT.